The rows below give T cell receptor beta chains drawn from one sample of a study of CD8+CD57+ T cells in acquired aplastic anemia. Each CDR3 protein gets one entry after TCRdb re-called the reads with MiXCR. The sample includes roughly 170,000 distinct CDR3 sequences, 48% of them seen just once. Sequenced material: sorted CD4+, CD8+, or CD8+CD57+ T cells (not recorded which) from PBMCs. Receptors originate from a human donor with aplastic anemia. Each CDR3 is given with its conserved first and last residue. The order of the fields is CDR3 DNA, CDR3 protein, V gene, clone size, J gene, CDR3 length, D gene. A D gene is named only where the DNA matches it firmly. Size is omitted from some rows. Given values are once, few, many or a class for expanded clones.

cdr3_nt: TGTGCCAGCAGCTTAGCGGGGGGGCCTGCCGGGGAGCTGTTTTTT
cdr3_aa: CASSLAGGPAGELFF
v_call: TRBV7-2
clone_size: -
j_call: TRBJ2-2
cdr3_length: 15
d_call: -

cdr3_nt: TGTGCCAGTAGTATAGACCTCGAGGGGGAGCAGTACTTC
cdr3_aa: CASSIDLEGEQYF
v_call: TRBV19
clone_size: -
j_call: TRBJ2-7
cdr3_length: 13
d_call: -

cdr3_nt: TGCAGTGCTAGCAGGTACAGGGGGCGAGTTGAAAAACTGTTTTTT
cdr3_aa: CSASRYRGRVEKLFF
v_call: TRBV20-1
clone_size: -
j_call: TRBJ1-4
cdr3_length: 15
d_call: TRBD1

cdr3_nt: TGCAGCGTCCCCTTGACTAGCGGGAGCATCTACGAGCAGTACTTC
cdr3_aa: CSVPLTSGSIYEQYF
v_call: TRBV29-1
clone_size: few
j_call: TRBJ2-7
cdr3_length: 15
d_call: TRBD2

cdr3_nt: TGTGCCAGCAGCCCCACTAGAGGGGACGGCTACACCTTC
cdr3_aa: CASSPTRGDGYTF
v_call: TRBV12-3/TRBV12-4
clone_size: -
j_call: TRBJ1-2
cdr3_length: 13
d_call: -

cdr3_nt: TGTGCCAGCAGCCAAGCCGAGTCTAGCACAGATACGCAGTATTTT
cdr3_aa: CASSQAESSTDTQYF
v_call: TRBV4-2
clone_size: -
j_call: TRBJ2-3
cdr3_length: 15
d_call: -

cdr3_nt: TGCAGCGTTGAGGTCGGAATAAGCACAGATACGCAGTATTTT
cdr3_aa: CSVEVGISTDTQYF
v_call: TRBV29-1
clone_size: once
j_call: TRBJ2-3
cdr3_length: 14
d_call: -

cdr3_nt: TGTGCCACCAGTGATCCGGGGATGAATCAGCCCCAGCATTTT
cdr3_aa: CATSDPGMNQPQHF
v_call: TRBV24-1
clone_size: many
j_call: TRBJ1-5
cdr3_length: 14
d_call: -

cdr3_nt: TGTGCCAGCAGCAAGAGGACAGGCTCACCCCTCCACTTT
cdr3_aa: CASSKRTGSPLHF
v_call: TRBV7-9
clone_size: few
j_call: TRBJ1-6
cdr3_length: 13
d_call: TRBD1

cdr3_nt: TGCAGTGCTCCTGGACAGGGGTATGGCTACACCTTC
cdr3_aa: CSAPGQGYGYTF
v_call: TRBV20-1
clone_size: many
j_call: TRBJ1-2
cdr3_length: 12
d_call: TRBD1

cdr3_nt: TGTGCCAGCAAACCCCAGGGGGCCGGAGGGGAAAAACTGTTTTTT
cdr3_aa: CASKPQGAGGEKLFF
v_call: TRBV6-2/TRBV6-3
clone_size: -
j_call: TRBJ1-4
cdr3_length: 15
d_call: TRBD1